These T cell receptor beta chains were read from a single sample in a study of T cells after yellow fever vaccination. Each CDR3 protein gets one entry after TCRdb re-called the 5' RACE reads with MiXCR. The sample has 120,000 to 150,000 distinct CDR3 sequences, 6.5% to 8.5% seen once; the top ten hold roughly 0.76%. Sequenced here: CD4+ T cells sorted from PBMCs, sampled 5 days after the yellow fever booster vaccination. These receptors were taken from a young man who received the YFV17D yellow fever vaccine. Both conserved end residues are part of each CDR3. D genes are given only for firm matches. Clone size appears in some rows only: once, few, many, or a class for an expanded clone.

many	TRBJ2-1	TRBD2	TRBV5-6	TGTGCCAGCAGCTTGCTTACTAGCGGGAGTAAATATGAGCAGTTCTTC	CASSLLTSGSKYEQFF
many	TRBJ1-1	-	TRBV3-1	TGTGCCAGCAGCCAAGTAGGAGTAAACACTGAAGCTTTCTTT	CASSQVGVNTEAFF
many	TRBJ1-1	-	TRBV6-1	TGTGCCAGCAGCCTGCGGAGGGGAATGAACACTGAAGCTTTCTTT	CASSLRRGMNTEAFF
many	TRBJ2-5	-	TRBV5-1	TGCGCCAGCAGCTCTCCGGTGGGGCCGCAAGAGACCCAGTACTTC	CASSSPVGPQETQYF
many	TRBJ2-2	TRBD1	TRBV29-1	TGCAGCGTTAGTCTGGGACAGGGGGCTTTTGGCGGGGAGCTGTTTTTT	CSVSLGQGAFGGELFF
many	TRBJ1-4	-	TRBV5-5	TGTGCCAGCAGCTCCTCGGCCAGGCGCGGGGCTGAAAAACTGTTTTTT	CASSSSARRGAEKLFF
many	TRBJ2-6	-	TRBV5-1	TGCGCCAGCAGCTTATCTTACTCTGGGGCCAACGTCCTGACTTTC	CASSLSYSGANVLTF
many	TRBJ2-1	TRBD2	TRBV10-3	TGTGCCATCAGTGTGACCGCCGGGACTAGCAAAGATGAGCAGTTCTTC	CAISVTAGTSKDEQFF
many	TRBJ2-7	-	TRBV5-6	TGTGCCAGCAGCTTCGGTCCGTCTAGCTACGAGCAGTACTTC	CASSFGPSSYEQYF
many	TRBJ2-2	TRBD2	TRBV28	TGTGCCAGTTCGAGCGGGAGGTTCGACACCGGGGAGCTGTTTTTT	CASSSGRFDTGELFF
many	TRBJ1-5	TRBD1	TRBV20-1	TGCAGTGCTCACAGGGGCAGCAATCAGCCCCAGCATTTT	CSAHRGSNQPQHF
many	TRBJ2-4	TRBD1	TRBV7-8	TGTGCCAGCAGCCTAGCCGGGACAGAAAAAAACATTCAGTACTTC	CASSLAGTEKNIQYF
few	TRBJ2-6	TRBD2	TRBV25-1	TGTGCCAGCCGGGGGGGCATCTCTGGGGCCAACGTCCTGACTTTC	CASRGGISGANVLTF
-	TRBJ2-1	-	TRBV7-2	TGTGCCAGCAGCCATACCTACGGACTGTCAAATGAGCAGTTCTTC	CASSHTYGLSNEQFF
many	TRBJ2-7	-	TRBV28	TGTGCCAGTAAACCGAGGACCACGACCTACGAGCAGTACTTC	CASKPRTTTYEQYF
many	TRBJ2-6	-	TRBV6-2/TRBV6-3	TGTGCCAGCAGTCCACAGGGTACTACGACTGGGGCCAACGTCCTGACTTTC	CASSPQGTTTGANVLTF
many	TRBJ2-3	TRBD2	TRBV7-9	TGTGCCAGCAGCTCACGACCGGGACTAGCGGACCCGAGGGGAGATACGCAGTATTTT	CASSSRPGLADPRGDTQYF
many	TRBJ2-3	TRBD2	TRBV5-1	TGCGCCAGCAGCGGGGAGACTAGCGGGAACACAGATACGCAGTATTTT	CASSGETSGNTDTQYF
many	TRBJ2-7	-	TRBV7-9	TGTGCCAGCAGCTTATATCGGCGGAGCACTTTCTACGAGCAGTACTTC	CASSLYRRSTFYEQYF
few	TRBJ2-1	-	TRBV5-4	TGTGCCAGCAGCCGGGACACGGGAGAGACTAATGAGCAGTTCTTC	CASSRDTGETNEQFF
many	TRBJ2-2	-	TRBV7-7	TGTGCTAGCAGCCCCAGATCGGGGGTTGGGGAGCTGTTTTTT	CASSPRSGVGELFF
many	TRBJ2-3	-	TRBV3-1	TGTGCCAGCAGCCAAGCATCAGGCCCTACGCAGTATTTT	CASSQASGPTQYF
many	TRBJ2-1	TRBD2	TRBV10-3	TGTGCCATCAGTGAGTCCCGCGGGGGGGTCAATGAGCAGTTCTTC	CAISESRGGVNEQFF
many	TRBJ2-5	TRBD1	TRBV7-2	TGTGCCAGCAGCTTAGGGGAAGGGGGCCGCCAAGAGACCCAGTACTTC	CASSLGEGGRQETQYF
many	TRBJ1-2	-	TRBV5-1	TGCGCCAGCAGCTTGGGCGGACAAATAAACTATGGCTACACCTTC	CASSLGGQINYGYTF
few	TRBJ2-7	-	TRBV15	TGTGCCACCAGCAGGGGGGCTGGTAGGAGGGCCGGTTCCTACGAGCAGTACTTC	CATSRGAGRRAGSYEQYF
few	TRBJ2-5	-	TRBV5-1	TGCGCCAGCAGCTTGTTGGAAGAGACCCAGTACTTC	CASSLLEETQYF
many	TRBJ1-6	-	TRBV20-1	TGCAGTGCTGCCGACAAAGCGGGGAGTTCACCCCTCCACTTT	CSAADKAGSSPLHF
many	TRBJ2-7	-	TRBV7-8	TGTGCCAGCAGCTTAGGGGGAGGGGGGGCCTACGAGCAGTACTTC	CASSLGGGGAYEQYF
-	TRBJ1-1	TRBD1	TRBV5-4	TGTGCCAGCAGCTTGCCTGACAGGGGGGCCACTGAAGCTTTCTTT	CASSLPDRGATEAFF
many	TRBJ2-3	TRBD1	TRBV9	TGTGCCAGCAGCGCTCAGGGACAGGGGACAGATACGCAGTATTTT	CASSAQGQGTDTQYF
many	TRBJ2-7	TRBD1	TRBV6-5	TGTGCCAGCAGATCCGGGACAGTGGGGCAGGGGCAGTACTTC	CASRSGTVGQGQYF
many	TRBJ2-1	-	TRBV28	TGTGCCACCTGCCGGGACGGCTCCTACAATGAGCAGTTCTTC	CATCRDGSYNEQFF
many	TRBJ1-1	-	TRBV12-3/TRBV12-4	TGTGCCAGCAGATCCAGGGGCCACTCCACTGAAGCTTTCTTT	CASRSRGHSTEAFF
many	TRBJ1-6	-	TRBV27	TGTGCCAGCAGCAGGGCCAATTCACCCCTCCACTTT	CASSRANSPLHF
many	TRBJ1-3	-	TRBV7-6	TGTGCCAGCAGCTTAAGGACGAGCTCTGGAAACACCATATATTTT	CASSLRTSSGNTIYF
many	TRBJ2-2	-	TRBV7-8	TGTGCCAGCAGCATACGGACTCACACCGGGGAGCTGTTTTTT	CASSIRTHTGELFF
few	TRBJ2-7	TRBD1	TRBV20-1	TGCTGTGCTAGAGATATTAAGGCAGGGGGTGGACCCTACGAGCAGTACTTC	CCARDIKAGGGPYEQYF
many	TRBJ2-7	TRBD2	TRBV7-2	TGTGCCAGCAGCTTCCTAGCGGGAGATTCCTACGAGCAGTACTTC	CASSFLAGDSYEQYF
few	TRBJ2-3	-	TRBV2	TGTGCCAGCAGTGCAGGGTACCAAGATACGCAGTATTTT	CASSAGYQDTQYF
many	TRBJ2-1	-	TRBV7-2	TGTGCCAGCAGTCGGTCCTACAATGAGCAGTTCTTC	CASSRSYNEQFF
many	TRBJ2-1	-	TRBV6-5	TGTGCCAGCAGTTACGTGCAGGGATTAAATGAGCAGTTCTTC	CASSYVQGLNEQFF
-	TRBJ2-2	-	TRBV12-3/TRBV12-4	TGTGCCAGCAGTTTTAGATCCACGGGGGGCGCACCCGGGGAGCTGTTTTTT	CASSFRSTGGAPGELFF
many	TRBJ2-1	TRBD2	TRBV11-2	TGTGCCAGCAGGCGAGCGGGAGGTAATGAGCAGTTCTTC	CASRRAGGNEQFF
many	TRBJ2-5	-	TRBV14	TGTGCCAGCAGCGAGGGAGGGACCCAGTACTTC	CASSEGGTQYF
many	TRBJ1-1	-	TRBV18	TGTGCCAGCTCACCACCAGGGTACTGGGTTGGCACTGAAGCTTTCTTT	CASSPPGYWVGTEAFF
-	TRBJ1-2	-	TRBV12-3/TRBV12-4	TGTGCCAGCAGTGTGACACGCTATGGCTACACCTTC	CASSVTRYGYTF
many	TRBJ2-1	TRBD1	TRBV28	TGTGCCATTAACAGGGGGCAAGGTGAGCAGTTCTTC	CAINRGQGEQFF
many	TRBJ1-2	TRBD1	TRBV28	TGTGCCAGCACCAAAGGGGACAGATACTATGGCTACACCTTC	CASTKGDRYYGYTF
many	TRBJ2-1	TRBD2	TRBV5-1	TGCGCCAGCACCACGGGGTTTGGACTAGCGCCCCCAGAGCAGTTCTTC	CASTTGFGLAPPEQFF
many	TRBJ2-1	-	TRBV11-2	TGTGCCAGCAGCCCCGCTGCGGGTAATGAGCAGTTCTTC	CASSPAAGNEQFF
many	TRBJ1-5	TRBD1	TRBV7-2	TGTGCCAGCAGCGAGGGACAGGGGCGGTTTCAGCCCCAGCATTTT	CASSEGQGRFQPQHF